These 11 T cell receptor beta chains came from one sample sequenced in a study of beta chain features in type 1 diabetes. Study findings and constraints: All four CD4+ subsets of Type 1 diabetes patients contained TCRB CDR3s that were moderately but significantly shorter.

Of the isolated RNA, all was reverse transcribed, and so the sequenced material was expressed TCRB transcripts. The data were produced by immunoSEQ multiplex PCR, yet TCRdb's version contains in-frame clones alone and is incomplete. The sample shows about 660,000 clones, over 12% of them seen only once. No antigens are known for them. The sample comprised naive CD4+ T cells from blood. These receptors all come from a man younger than 35 with type 1 diabetes.

This clone was observed a handful of times. V usage is TRBV18 and J usage is TRBJ1-5; 9 bases align to TRBD1. Germline CDR1 reads KGHSH; CDR2 reads LQKENI. Trimming removed 1 base from V and 4 bases from J; junction bases left unmatched: 2. CDR3 length equals 15 residues. As DNA, the CDR3 is TGTGCCAGCTCACCACAGACAGGGGGTAATCAGCCCCAGCATTTT. This gives the protein CASSPQTGGNQPQHF.

V and J are TRBV7-9 and TRBJ2-7; 12 nucleotides align to TRBD1. J lost 6 bases, V lost 5 bases, and 5 bases had no gene match. The length of the CDR3 is 14 residues. Per germline, CDR1 SEHNR and CDR2 FQNEAQ (reference sequence). CDR3 nucleotides: TGTGCCAGCAGCCCCGGGACAGGGGGCCTCGAGCAGTACTTC. This encodes CASSPGTGGLEQYF.

The chain couples TRBV4-3 to TRBJ1-1, with D possibly matching TRBD1 (6 bases). Germline V gives CDR1 LGHNA, CDR2 YSLEER. The CDR3 is 14 residues long. With 3 bases removed from V and 1 base from J, the gap between germline ends came to 9 bases. CDR3 protein: CASSQADRNTEAFF. CDR3 DNA sequence: TGCGCCAGCAGCCAGGCGGACAGGAACACTGAAGCTTTCTTT.

The V gene is TRBV18, the J gene TRBJ2-3; D call uncertain. V was trimmed by 3 bases and J by 5 bases, leaving 6 bases between them. Per germline, CDR1 KGHSH and CDR2 LQKENI. There are 12 residues in the CDR3. CDR3 in DNA: TGTGCCAGCTCACCTATGAGAGATACGCAGTATTTT. Protein product: CASSPMRDTQYF.

With regard to this clone: Other DNA sequences from this sample encode an identical CDR3 as well. The genes are TRBV7-9 and TRBJ1-1; 7 nucleotides align to TRBD1. Per the germline V gene, CDR1 is SEHNR and CDR2 is FQNEAQ (reference sequence). The CDR3 spans 11 residues. Trimming took 1 base from V and 11 from J; bases not matched to a gene: 1. Here the CDR3 DNA reads TGTGCCAGCAGCTTAGACAGGGGCGCTTTCTTT. The encoded protein is CASSLDRGAFF.

This chain joins TRBV30 and TRBJ1-5; maybe TRBD1 (5 bases). V dropped 4 bases and J dropped 3 bases, with 10 bases sitting between them. CDR1 and CDR2 from the germline V gene are GTSNPN and SVGIG (reference sequence). The CDR3 has 13 amino acids. The CDR3 nucleotides read TGTGCCTGGACACAGGCCCTCAATCAGCCCCAGCATTTT. It yields the protein CAWTQALNQPQHF.

The gene calls are TRBV6-5 and TRBJ2-2; 7 positions agree with TRBD1. Germline values: CDR1 MNHEY, CDR2 SVGAGI. The CDR3 runs 16 residues. The junction had 7 bases not matched to a gene; V was cut back by 4 bases and J by 2 bases. The CDR3 protein is CASSSGTAINTGELFF. The CDR3, as DNA: TGTGCCAGCAGTTCAGGGACAGCTATAAACACCGGGGAGCTGTTTTTT.

The table lists this clone with a few counts. The genes are TRBV19 and TRBJ1-2; no clear D gene. V lost 8 bases, J lost 7 bases, and 26 bases lay in between. The length of the CDR3 is 16 residues. Germline V gene data show CDR1 as LNHDA and CDR2 as SQIVND (reference sequence). The CDR3, as DNA: TGTGCCAGTGGCGGGAGACAAAGTGGCTATTTGCCTGGCTACACCTTC. This sequence encodes CASGGRQSGYLPGYTF.

The V and J genes are TRBV7-2 and TRBJ2-7; no firm D call. The CDR3 totals 14 residues. The V end was cut by 4 bases, the J end by 1 base, with 11 bases between. Germline V gene sequence: CDR1 SGHTA, CDR2 FQGNSA. Here the CDR3 DNA reads TGTGCCAGCAGCTCGATATCCCAATCCTACGAGCAGTACTTC. Residues: CASSSISQSYEQYF.

Note on this clone: Other DNA sequences within the sample encode an identical CDR3. The chain employs TRBV2 and TRBJ2-7; 8 bases are a match to TRBD2. Germline CDR1 is SNHLY and CDR2 is FYNNEI. The CDR3 has 11 residues. The trim removed 6 bases at V and 7 bases at J, leaving 2 bases unmatched. In DNA form, the CDR3 reads TGTGCCAGCAGGCGGGAGGCAGAGCAGTACTTC. It encodes CASRREAEQYF.

This clone was counted a few times. The chain has TRBV7-2 and TRBJ2-1; 7 nucleotides match TRBD1. Germline V gene data show CDR1 as SGHTA and CDR2 as FQGNSA. The CDR3 extends over 14 amino acids. The V and J ends lost 5 bases and 5 bases, in that order; junction bases with no gene match: 6. As DNA, the CDR3 is TGTGCCAGCAGCCCCCGGACAGGAGACAATGAGCAGTTCTTC. It codes for CASSPRTGDNEQFF.